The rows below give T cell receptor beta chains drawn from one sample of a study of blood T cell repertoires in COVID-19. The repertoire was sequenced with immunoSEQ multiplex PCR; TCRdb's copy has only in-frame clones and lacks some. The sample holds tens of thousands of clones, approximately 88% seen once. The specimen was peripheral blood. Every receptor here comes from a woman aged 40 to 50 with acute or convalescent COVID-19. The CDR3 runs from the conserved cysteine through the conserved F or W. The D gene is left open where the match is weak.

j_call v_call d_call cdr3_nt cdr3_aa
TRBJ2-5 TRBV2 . TGTGCCAGCAGTGTAGGTGGGGCAAGGGAGACCCAGTACTTC CASSVGGARETQYF
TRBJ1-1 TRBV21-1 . TGTGCCAGCAGCATTTGGCGGGAGGTCCGCGGGGTTTACGCTTTCTTT CASSIWREVRGVYAFF
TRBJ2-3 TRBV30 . TGTGCCTGGAGTGTACGATTGGGCGATACGCAGTATTTT CAWSVRLGDTQYF
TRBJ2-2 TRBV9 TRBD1 TGTGCCAGCAGCTCCCGGACAGGGGTGAGAACCGGGGAGCTGTTTTTT CASSSRTGVRTGELFF
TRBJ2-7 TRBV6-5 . TGTGCCAGCAGTCAGGGGACCGCCTACGAGCAGTACTTC CASSQGTAYEQYF
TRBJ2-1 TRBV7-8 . TGTGCCAGCAGCGCCCACTGGGCGCCGAGCTCCTACAATGAGCAGTTCTTC CASSAHWAPSSYNEQFF
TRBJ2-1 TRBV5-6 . TGTGCCAGCAGCGCCACTGTGAATGAGCAGTTCTTC CASSATVNEQFF
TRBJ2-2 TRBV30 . TGTGCCTGGAGTGCGAGCACCGGGGAGCTGTTTTTT CAWSASTGELFF
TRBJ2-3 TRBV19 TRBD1 TGTGCCAGTAGTATCGGCAGGGGGCAGAGAGATACGCAGTATTTT CASSIGRGQRDTQYF
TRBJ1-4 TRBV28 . TGTGCCAGCAGTTTACTCCGTGGCACCACGGGGAATGAAAAACTGTTTTTT CASSLLRGTTGNEKLFF
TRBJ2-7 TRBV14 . TGTGCCAGCAGCTACTCCTACGAGCAGTACTTC CASSYSYEQYF